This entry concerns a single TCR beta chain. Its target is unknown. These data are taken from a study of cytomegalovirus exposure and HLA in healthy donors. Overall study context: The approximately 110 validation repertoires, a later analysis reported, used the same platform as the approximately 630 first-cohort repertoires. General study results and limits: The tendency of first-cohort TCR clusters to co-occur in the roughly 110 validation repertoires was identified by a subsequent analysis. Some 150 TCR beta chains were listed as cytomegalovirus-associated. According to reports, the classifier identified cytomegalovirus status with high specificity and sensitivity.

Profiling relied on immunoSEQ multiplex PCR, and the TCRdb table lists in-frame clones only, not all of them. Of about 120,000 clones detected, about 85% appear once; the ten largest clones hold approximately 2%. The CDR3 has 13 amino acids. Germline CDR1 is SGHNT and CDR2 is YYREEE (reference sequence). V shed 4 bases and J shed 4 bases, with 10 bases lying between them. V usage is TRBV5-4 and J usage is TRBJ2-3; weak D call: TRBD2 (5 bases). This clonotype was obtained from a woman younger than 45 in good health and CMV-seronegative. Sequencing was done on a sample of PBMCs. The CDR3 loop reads CASSTRTSDTQYF. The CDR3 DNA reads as TGTGCCAGCAGCACCAGGACTTCAGATACGCAGTATTTT.